The clone carrying this T cell receptor beta chain was recorded at least ten times. Its antigen is as yet unknown. Amplified TCR beta CDR3 regions were obtained using RNA transcripts as template. Investigators did first-round RT-PCR with HTBI primers, then second-round multiplex PCR. Using its own MiXCR run on the multiplex PCR reads, TCRdb lists one record per CDR3 protein. The sample has about 620,000 distinct CDR3 sequences; 22% are singletons. The data stem from a study of Graves' ophthalmopathy and Graves' hyperthyroidism. Patients with other autoimmune diseases, uncontrolled infections, pregnancy or lactation were excluded. Overall study findings and caveats: Most thyroid-expanded clonotypes exceeding 0.001 frequency were also found in blood.

The sequence derives from a woman aged 18-29 years with stable Graves' hyperthyroidism. Some clones in this sample may be carry-over from other donors' samples. Sequenced input: peripheral blood.

CDR3 residues: CASSPELQGRETQYF. CDR3 in DNA: TGTGCCAGCAGTCCCGAACTACAGGGACGGGAGACCCAGTACTTC. J is TRBJ2-5 and V is TRBV12-3 or TRBV12-4; the D gene is possibly TRBD1 (6 bases). V lost 5 bases and J 5 bases, leaving 18 bases between the germline ends. The CDR3 runs to 15 residues.